Listed here are 4 T cell receptor beta chains from one sample, sequenced in a study of blood T cell repertoires in COVID-19. This table comes from immunoSEQ multiplex PCR, and its TCRdb copy is limited to in-frame clones, with some not included. This repertoire shows almost 50,000 clones, around 80% found once; its top ten account for 25%. Source material: peripheral blood. The source of these receptors is a man between 65 and 80 years old with acute or convalescent COVID-19.

In this sample, this clone turned up once. V and J are TRBV19 and TRBJ1-2, with 9 positions matching TRBD1. After removal of 6 bases from V and 3 bases from J, the junction contained 5 bases not matched to a gene. CDR3 length: 14 amino acids. Germline loops: CDR1 LNHDA, CDR2 SQIVND (reference sequence). The DNA of the CDR3 is TGTGCCAGTAGCCGGGACAGGGTGGACTATGGCTACACCTTC. It specifies CASSRDRVDYGYTF.

This clone showed up just a few times. The chain links TRBV11-3 to TRBJ1-1; 8 bases agree with TRBD1. The CDR3 has 13 amino acids. Unmatched junction bases numbered 9, after V lost 8 bases and J lost 7 bases. The V gene's germline CDR1 is SGHNT and CDR2 YENEEA. The chain's CDR3 is CASLRVDRGEAFF. The CDR3, as DNA: TGTGCCAGCTTGAGGGTCGACAGGGGTGAAGCTTTCTTT.

V and J are TRBV10-3 and TRBJ2-7; 7 bases align to TRBD1. Germline lookup yields CDR1 ENHRY and CDR2 SYGVKD. The V and J ends lost 6 bases and 2 bases, in that order; junction bases with no gene match: 10. CDR3 length: 15 residues. CDR3 in DNA: TGTGCCATCAGCGCTTACAGGGGATGGGCCTACGAGCAGTACTTC. Translating gives CAISAYRGWAYEQYF.

This clone was counted once. The chain combines TRBV7-8 with TRBJ2-7; 9 nucleotides line up with TRBD1. There are 14 residues in the CDR3. The trim removed 1 base at V and 7 bases at J, leaving 5 bases unmatched. Germline V gene sequence: CDR1 SGHVS, CDR2 FQNEAQ. In DNA, the CDR3 is TGTGCCAGCAGCTTAGGACAGGGGGGTTTGGAGCAGTACTTC. This encodes CASSLGQGGLEQYF.